The rows below give T cell receptor beta chains drawn from one sample of a study of control samples from healthy donors and cancer patients. Only in-frame clones appear in the TCRdb table, and some are missing; sequencing was by immunoSEQ multiplex PCR. In the table there are 11,000 to 15,000 clones, 70% to 85% of which are singletons. The sequencing sample was made of formalin-fixed, paraffin-embedded tissue. The receptors shown here come from a female donor with lung cancer. Each CDR3 is given with its conserved first and last residue. Fields, in order: D gene, clone size, J gene, V gene, CDR3 protein, CDR3 DNA. D genes are given only for firm matches. Clone sizes are given selectively: once, few, many, or a class where the clone is expanded.

d_call: -; clone_size: few; j_call: TRBJ1-4; v_call: TRBV7-2; cdr3_aa: CASSLGGVVEKLFF; cdr3_nt: TGTGCCAGCAGCTTAGGAGGGGTGGTTGAAAAACTGTTTTTT
d_call: -; clone_size: -; j_call: TRBJ2-1; v_call: TRBV7-7; cdr3_aa: CASSLRPVNEQFF; cdr3_nt: TGTGCTAGCAGCTTAAGACCAGTTAATGAGCAGTTCTTC
d_call: TRBD1; clone_size: -; j_call: TRBJ2-7; v_call: TRBV27; cdr3_aa: CASSPLGQVYEQYF; cdr3_nt: TGTGCCAGCAGTCCACTAGGACAGGTCTACGAGCAGTACTTC
d_call: -; clone_size: -; j_call: TRBJ1-2; v_call: TRBV4-3; cdr3_aa: CASSQSRTAPQPYTF; cdr3_nt: TGCGCCAGCAGCCAATCTAGGACAGCGCCCCAACCCTACACCTTC
d_call: -; clone_size: -; j_call: TRBJ2-5; v_call: TRBV11-3; cdr3_aa: CASSPGSETQYF; cdr3_nt: TGTGCCAGCAGCCCGGGGAGTGAGACCCAGTACTTC
d_call: -; clone_size: -; j_call: TRBJ2-3; v_call: TRBV6-1; cdr3_aa: CASSEGLNTQYF; cdr3_nt: TGTGCCAGCAGTGAAGGGCTCAATACGCAGTATTTT
d_call: -; clone_size: -; j_call: TRBJ2-7; v_call: TRBV27; cdr3_aa: CASSFSVYYEQYF; cdr3_nt: TGTGCCAGCAGTTTTTCTGTGTACTACGAGCAGTACTTC
d_call: TRBD1; clone_size: -; j_call: TRBJ2-3; v_call: TRBV7-3; cdr3_aa: CASSYMPGQAIGDTQYF; cdr3_nt: TGTGCCAGCAGTTACATGCCGGGACAGGCGATCGGCGATACGCAGTATTTT
d_call: -; clone_size: -; j_call: TRBJ1-5; v_call: TRBV19; cdr3_aa: CAGGENQPQHF; cdr3_nt: TGTGCCGGGGGGGAAAATCAGCCCCAGCATTTT
d_call: TRBD2; clone_size: once; j_call: TRBJ2-1; v_call: TRBV6-5; cdr3_aa: CASSYTSGRVNEQFF; cdr3_nt: TGTGCCAGCAGTTACACTAGCGGGAGAGTGAATGAGCAGTTCTTC
d_call: -; clone_size: once; j_call: TRBJ2-2; v_call: TRBV12-3/TRBV12-4; cdr3_aa: CASSLTRVGELFF; cdr3_nt: TGTGCCAGCAGTTTAACCAGGGTCGGGGAGCTGTTTTTT
d_call: -; clone_size: -; j_call: TRBJ2-1; v_call: TRBV10-3; cdr3_aa: CAINSGSSYNEQFF; cdr3_nt: TGTGCCATAAACAGCGGCAGCTCCTACAATGAGCAGTTCTTC
d_call: -; clone_size: -; j_call: TRBJ1-1; v_call: TRBV2; cdr3_aa: CASSADSADTEAFF; cdr3_nt: TGTGCCAGCAGTGCCGACTCGGCAGACACTGAAGCTTTCTTT
d_call: TRBD2; clone_size: few; j_call: TRBJ2-5; v_call: TRBV7-2; cdr3_aa: CASSSPIRGGTQYF; cdr3_nt: TGTGCCAGCAGCTCCCCGATCCGGGGGGGGACCCAGTACTTC
d_call: -; clone_size: -; j_call: TRBJ2-2; v_call: TRBV12-3/TRBV12-4; cdr3_aa: CASTLGPGELFF; cdr3_nt: TGTGCCAGCACCCTTGGCCCCGGGGAGCTGTTTTTT
d_call: -; clone_size: -; j_call: TRBJ1-5; v_call: TRBV6-1; cdr3_aa: CASSEISGQPQHF; cdr3_nt: TGTGCCAGCAGTGAAATTTCGGGGCAGCCCCAGCATTTT
d_call: -; clone_size: -; j_call: TRBJ1-2; v_call: TRBV7-8; cdr3_aa: CASSLGRGTIYGYTF; cdr3_nt: TGTGCCAGCAGCCTCGGGCGCGGGACCATCTATGGCTACACCTTC
d_call: TRBD1; clone_size: -; j_call: TRBJ1-2; v_call: TRBV19; cdr3_aa: CASSSRTGAYGYTF; cdr3_nt: TGTGCCAGTAGTTCACGGACAGGAGCATATGGCTACACCTTC
d_call: -; clone_size: once; j_call: TRBJ2-1; v_call: TRBV7-8; cdr3_aa: CASSLVSTDEQFF; cdr3_nt: TGTGCCAGCAGCTTAGTGTCTACGGATGAGCAGTTCTTC
d_call: -; clone_size: -; j_call: TRBJ2-5; v_call: TRBV6-5; cdr3_aa: CASSPGWGQETQYF; cdr3_nt: TGTGCCAGCAGTCCCGGTTGGGGACAAGAGACCCAGTACTTC
d_call: -; clone_size: -; j_call: TRBJ2-3; v_call: TRBV20-1; cdr3_aa: CSASRTTYFGASTDTQYF; cdr3_nt: TGCAGTGCTAGTCGGACCACCTATTTCGGGGCTAGCACAGATACGCAGTATTTT
d_call: TRBD1; clone_size: -; j_call: TRBJ2-5; v_call: TRBV18; cdr3_aa: CASSPDRVQETQYF; cdr3_nt: TGTGCCAGCTCACCGGACAGGGTACAAGAGACCCAGTACTTC
d_call: -; clone_size: -; j_call: TRBJ2-5; v_call: TRBV2; cdr3_aa: CASSERQGRGWETQYF; cdr3_nt: TGTGCCAGCAGTGAACGTCAGGGCAGGGGATGGGAGACCCAGTACTTC
d_call: -; clone_size: -; j_call: TRBJ1-2; v_call: TRBV6-2/TRBV6-3; cdr3_aa: CASSYLYYGYTF; cdr3_nt: TGTGCCAGCAGTTACTTATACTATGGCTACACCTTC
d_call: -; clone_size: -; j_call: TRBJ1-1; v_call: TRBV6-2/TRBV6-3; cdr3_aa: CASSYSEGRGGRAFF; cdr3_nt: TGTGCCAGCAGTTACTCCGAAGGGAGGGGGGGCCGAGCTTTCTTT
d_call: -; clone_size: -; j_call: TRBJ2-5; v_call: TRBV18; cdr3_aa: CASSRLTGETQYF; cdr3_nt: TGTGCCAGCTCACGACTAACAGGAGAGACCCAGTACTTC
d_call: -; clone_size: -; j_call: TRBJ2-7; v_call: TRBV5-1; cdr3_aa: CASSLGELSYEQYF; cdr3_nt: TGCGCCAGCAGCTTGGGTGAACTGAGTTACGAGCAGTACTTC
d_call: TRBD1; clone_size: -; j_call: TRBJ1-1; v_call: TRBV3-1/TRBV3-2; cdr3_aa: CASSPTPGTGGFSAEAFF; cdr3_nt: TGTGCCAGCAGCCCAACCCCCGGGACAGGGGGATTCAGCGCTGAAGCTTTCTTT
d_call: -; clone_size: few; j_call: TRBJ2-1; v_call: TRBV2; cdr3_aa: CASSDYNEQFF; cdr3_nt: TGTGCCAGCAGTGACTACAATGAGCAGTTCTTC
d_call: TRBD2; clone_size: -; j_call: TRBJ2-2; v_call: TRBV5-4; cdr3_aa: CASSLLAGGNGELFF; cdr3_nt: TGTGCCAGCAGCTTACTAGCGGGGGGGAACGGGGAGCTGTTTTTT
d_call: -; clone_size: -; j_call: TRBJ1-5; v_call: TRBV27; cdr3_aa: CASRSSNQPQHF; cdr3_nt: TGTGCCAGCAGGTCTAGCAATCAGCCCCAGCATTTT
d_call: -; clone_size: medium-sized; j_call: TRBJ1-5; v_call: TRBV19; cdr3_aa: CASKQGNQPQHF; cdr3_nt: TGTGCCAGTAAACAGGGCAATCAGCCCCAGCATTTT
d_call: -; clone_size: -; j_call: TRBJ2-3; v_call: TRBV4-3; cdr3_aa: CASSQADTQYF; cdr3_nt: TGCGCCAGCAGCCAAGCAGATACGCAGTATTTT
d_call: TRBD1; clone_size: -; j_call: TRBJ2-2; v_call: TRBV4-3; cdr3_aa: CASSQESGTGAGELFF; cdr3_nt: TGCGCCAGCAGCCAAGAATCCGGGACAGGGGCCGGGGAGCTGTTTTTT
d_call: TRBD2; clone_size: -; j_call: TRBJ2-7; v_call: TRBV5-1; cdr3_aa: CASSDTSGSVYEQYF; cdr3_nt: TGCGCCAGCAGCGACACTAGCGGGAGTGTCTACGAGCAGTACTTC
d_call: -; clone_size: few; j_call: TRBJ2-3; v_call: TRBV27; cdr3_aa: CASSFTETDTQYF; cdr3_nt: TGTGCCAGCAGTTTTACGGAGACAGATACGCAGTATTTT
d_call: TRBD1; clone_size: few; j_call: TRBJ1-6; v_call: TRBV28; cdr3_aa: CASRGQGYNSPLHF; cdr3_nt: TGTGCCAGCAGAGGACAGGGGTATAATTCACCCCTCCACTTT
d_call: TRBD2; clone_size: -; j_call: TRBJ2-5; v_call: TRBV23-1; cdr3_aa: CASPPMYSMRGETQYF; cdr3_nt: TGCGCCAGCCCCCCCATGTATTCCATGCGGGGGGAGACCCAGTACTTC
d_call: TRBD1; clone_size: -; j_call: TRBJ2-7; v_call: TRBV6-6; cdr3_aa: CASFRGQDNNEQYF; cdr3_nt: TGTGCCAGCTTTAGAGGACAGGATAATAACGAGCAGTACTTC
d_call: -; clone_size: -; j_call: TRBJ1-1; v_call: TRBV18; cdr3_aa: CASSPSGSRTNTEAFF; cdr3_nt: TGTGCCAGCTCACCATCAGGGAGTCGGACGAACACTGAAGCTTTCTTT
d_call: -; clone_size: -; j_call: TRBJ1-2; v_call: TRBV30; cdr3_aa: CAWSAPNRGYTF; cdr3_nt: TGTGCCTGGAGTGCCCCGAACCGGGGCTACACCTTC
d_call: -; clone_size: -; j_call: TRBJ1-2; v_call: TRBV11-2; cdr3_aa: CASRDGALTDYGYTF; cdr3_nt: TGTGCCAGCAGGGACGGGGCCCTGACTGACTATGGCTACACCTTC
d_call: -; clone_size: -; j_call: TRBJ2-3; v_call: TRBV7-3; cdr3_aa: CASGENTDTQYF; cdr3_nt: TGTGCCAGCGGAGAGAACACAGATACGCAGTATTTT
d_call: TRBD2; clone_size: -; j_call: TRBJ2-3; v_call: TRBV27; cdr3_aa: CASTSRFGGRDTQYF; cdr3_nt: TGTGCCAGCACCTCCCGGTTTGGCGGGAGGGATACGCAGTATTTT
d_call: TRBD2; clone_size: medium-sized; j_call: TRBJ2-7; v_call: TRBV19; cdr3_aa: CASSRVGGSYEQYF; cdr3_nt: TGTGCCAGTAGTAGAGTTGGCGGGAGCTACGAGCAGTACTTC
d_call: -; clone_size: -; j_call: TRBJ2-7; v_call: TRBV14; cdr3_aa: CASSPQGYEQYF; cdr3_nt: TGTGCCAGCAGCCCACAGGGTTACGAGCAGTACTTC
d_call: -; clone_size: -; j_call: TRBJ2-2; v_call: TRBV5-1; cdr3_aa: CASSAEVTGELFF; cdr3_nt: TGCGCCAGCAGCGCCGAGGTGACCGGGGAGCTGTTTTTT
d_call: -; clone_size: -; j_call: TRBJ1-1; v_call: TRBV5-5; cdr3_aa: CASSSLRNTEAFF; cdr3_nt: TGTGCCAGCAGCTCCCTCAGGAACACTGAAGCTTTCTTT
d_call: -; clone_size: -; j_call: TRBJ1-2; v_call: TRBV7-3; cdr3_aa: CASSISRHPSLNYGYTF; cdr3_nt: TGTGCCAGCAGCATCTCCAGGCACCCTTCCCTTAACTATGGCTACACCTTC
d_call: TRBD2; clone_size: -; j_call: TRBJ2-1; v_call: TRBV11-1; cdr3_aa: CASSSGLAGYYEQFF; cdr3_nt: TGTGCCAGCAGCTCGGGACTAGCGGGATACTATGAGCAGTTCTTC
d_call: -; clone_size: once; j_call: TRBJ2-5; v_call: TRBV7-8; cdr3_aa: CASSPPGRREYF; cdr3_nt: TGTGCCAGCAGCCCCCCGGGAAGACGGGAGTACTTC
d_call: -; clone_size: -; j_call: TRBJ1-2; v_call: TRBV7-9; cdr3_aa: CASSLIGKAGRYGYTF; cdr3_nt: TGTGCCAGCAGCTTAATAGGGAAAGCAGGACGCTATGGCTACACCTTC
d_call: -; clone_size: -; j_call: TRBJ2-2; v_call: TRBV5-1; cdr3_aa: CASSSSSRGTGELFF; cdr3_nt: TGCGCCAGCAGCTCCTCTAGTCGGGGCACCGGGGAGCTGTTTTTT
d_call: -; clone_size: -; j_call: TRBJ2-1; v_call: TRBV7-8; cdr3_aa: CASRSRWDSYNEQFF; cdr3_nt: TGTGCCAGCAGATCCCGCTGGGACTCCTACAATGAGCAGTTCTTC
d_call: -; clone_size: -; j_call: TRBJ1-2; v_call: TRBV7-9; cdr3_aa: CASSPGGGADYGYTF; cdr3_nt: TGTGCCAGCAGTCCCGGGGGGGGCGCCGACTATGGCTACACCTTC